This T cell receptor beta chain appears in the sequencing data of a study of OX40 agonist ivuxolimab in advanced cancers. In the study overall: Ivuxolimab, which targeted the costimulatory receptor OX40 (CD134), was an agonistic, fully human IgG2 monoclonal antibody. Intravenous ivuxolimab was administered to patients every 2 weeks at six dose levels: 0.01, 0.1, 0.3, 1.5, 3 and 10 mg/kg. Three dose-escalation patients achieved partial responses, one with hepatocellular carcinoma and two with cutaneous melanoma. The point of sequencing TCRbeta in the periphery was to test whether ivuxolimab changed TCR sequence diversity and drove clonal T-cell expansion. Of the 52 patients in dose escalation, 19 had hepatocellular carcinoma, some 15 had melanoma, 9 had renal cell carcinoma and 9 had head and neck cancer. A male proportion of 82.7% and a mean age of around 60 years, ranging from roughly 20 to 80, were recorded for the dose-escalation cohort. The monotherapy dose-escalation portion (N of about 57 patients) of the phase I ivuxolimab trial is reported in the paper. Patients were allowed to have had prior anti-PD-1, anti-PD-L1 or anti-CTLA-4 therapy, and 40% of the dose-escalation patients had previously received checkpoint inhibitors. On the study overall, not on this receptor specifically: In the 0.1-3.0 mg/kg groups, partial responders were among the patients with the lowest normalized peripheral clonal expansion, particularly in CD8+ T cells. At doses of 0.1 to 3.0 mg/kg, clonal expansion of both CD4+ and CD8+ blood T cells was observed from baseline to week 6. The antigen specificity of the clonally expanded peripheral T cells was not determined. Low levels of normalized T-cell clonal expansion were also seen in some patients who did not respond. On average, CD8+ T cells showed more expanded clones than CD4+ T cells after ivuxolimab.

The trial excluded patients who had a history of autoimmune disease or were on systemic immunosuppression. Peripheral blood for TCR sequencing was collected from all dose cohorts at baseline, on cycle 4 day 1, and on cycle 7 day 1. The samples were drawn from a first-in-human, open-label, multicenter phase I dose-escalation trial of ivuxolimab. Adults with locally advanced or metastatic melanoma, renal cell carcinoma, hepatocellular carcinoma or head and neck squamous cell carcinoma were enrolled in the trial. Before TCR sequencing, CD4+ T cells and CD8+ T cells were sorted from peripheral blood as separate populations. As regards this clone: It lacks a known antigen. Base qualities are not at hand, and no much larger clone is one base apart.

To sequence the TCRbeta CDR3 region, genomic DNA was isolated from the sorted cells. TCRbeta CDR3 regions were sequenced using the immunoSEQ Assay. Here the immuneACCESS table is served through TCRdb, limited to in-frame sequences with V and J called. Missing clones are a known gap in these copies; in checked studies unresolved V genes cover under half, and the rest lacks a known reason. The sample table shows some 50,000 clones, and almost 80% are seen once. Approximately 8% of the sample rests with the top ten. This specimen consisted of CD4+ or CD8+ T cells sorted from blood, obtained in a trial of the OX40 agonist ivuxolimab. The TCR was taken from an adult with an advanced solid tumor such as melanoma, head and neck, liver or kidney cancer.

CDR3 region: CVRAWTSGSRCRAGELFF. The nucleotide sequence reads TGTGTCAGGGCCTGGACTAGCGGGAGCCGGTGTCGCGCCGGGGAGCTGTTTTTT. The rearranged chain carries TRBV7-5 and TRBJ2-2; TRBD2 is the table's D call, not checked against the DNA. TRBV7-5 represents a pseudogene. CDR3 length: 18 amino acids, cysteine to phenylalanine. Only CDR3 DNA is held: 54 bases, read in frame from base 1.